What follows are 27 T cell receptor beta chains derived from one specimen sequenced in a study of blood T cells in healthy people across ages. A sample-barcoded 5' primer and a J-beta primer mix were used in a second PCR of roughly 7 to 11 cycles. Using its own MiXCR run on the 5' RACE reads, TCRdb lists one record per CDR3 protein. The sample lists a few hundred thousand distinct CDR3 sequences; 25% to 30% were seen once. The sample consisted of blood. The source of these receptors is a woman in her seventies in good health.

The table lists this clonotype with a few counts. The chain is built from TRBV20-1 and TRBJ2-5, with 7 bases aligning to TRBD2. After removal of 3 bases from V and 6 bases from J, the junction contained 10 bases not matched to a gene. Germline V lookup: CDR1 DFQATT, CDR2 SNEGSKA (reference sequence). The CDR3 has 14 residues. The CDR3 region has the DNA TGCAGTGCTAGGACATCCGGGACTAAAAAGACCCAGTACTTC. Amino acid sequence: CSARTSGTKKTQYF.

The sample holds a few counts of this clonotype. Written as DNA, the CDR3 is TGTGCCAGCAGTTCATCTAGCGCTAGCACAGATACGCAGTATTTT. The encoded protein is CASSSSSASTDTQYF. This sequence joins TRBV27 and TRBJ2-3; perhaps TRBD2 as D (6 bases). The CDR3 totals 15 residues. The germline V gene has CDR1 MNHEY and CDR2 SMNVEV (reference sequence). Trimming cost V 4 bases and J 0 bases, with 11 bases left between them.

Notes on this clonotype: One end of the junction does not line up with germline, which may come from a read error. The chain combines TRBV4-3 with TRBJ1-3; D gene ambiguous. CDR3 length equals 15 residues. The germline V gene has CDR1 LGHNA and CDR2 YSLEER. The CDR3 DNA reads TGCGCCTGCAGCCAAGAAACCAGCTCTGGAAACACCATATATTTT. Translated: CACSQETSSGNTIYF.

A note on this clonotype: One end of the junction does not line up with germline, which may come from a read error. J is TRBJ2-7 and V is TRBV20-1, with a tentative D call TRBD1 (5 bases). There are 11 residues in the CDR3. CDR1 and CDR2 from the germline V gene are DFQATT and SNEGSKA (reference sequence). The CDR3 nucleotides read TGCAGTGCGACATGGGGCTACGACCAGTACTTC. As protein: CSATWGYDQYF.

This clonotype was seen only a few times. The J gene is TRBJ2-5, the V gene TRBV6-2 or TRBV6-3, with unresolved D. This CDR3 is 13 amino acids long. Per germline, CDR1 MNHEY and CDR2 SVGEGT. V gave up 6 bases and J gave up 3 bases, with 11 bases separating them. CDR3 DNA sequence: TGTGCCAGCAGGGGTTCCTCGGAAGAGACCCAGTACTTC. It translates to CASRGSSEETQYF.

The table lists this clonotype with a few counts. The CDR3 region is CATSDRGQRLQETQYF. CDR3 sequence (DNA): TGTGCCACCAGTGATCGTGGTCAGAGATTACAAGAGACCCAGTACTTC. This sequence joins TRBV24-1 and TRBJ2-5; no definite D call. CDR3 length equals 16 residues. Trimming removed 3 bases at V and 2 bases at J, with 15 bases between. CDR1 is KGHDR and CDR2 is SFDVKD in the germline V gene.

A few counts support this clonotype. This sequence joins TRBV7-2 and TRBJ1-1; D remains ambiguous. The V end lost 5 bases, the J end lost 6 bases, and 16 bases lay between the germline ends. CDR3 size: 14 residues. The germline V gene encodes CDR1 SGHTA and CDR2 FQGNSA. Here the CDR3 reads CASSRGRGNPEAFF. The CDR3, as DNA: TGTGCCAGCAGCCGTGGACGGGGAAACCCTGAAGCTTTCTTT.

V and J are TRBV29-1 and TRBJ2-2; no reliable D call. The V gene lost 3 bases and the J gene lost 6 bases, with 8 bases spanning the gap. Looked up from germline, CDR1 is SQVTM and CDR2 is ANQGSEA. The CDR3 runs 12 residues. The CDR3 DNA is TGCAGCGTTGATGGATGGTCCGGGGAGCTGTTTTTT. Protein sequence: CSVDGWSGELFF.

The sample holds a few counts of this clonotype. The genes are TRBV27 and TRBJ1-1; 7 nucleotides line up with TRBD1. Trimming removed 4 bases from V and 2 bases from J; junction bases left unmatched: 1. The CDR3 runs to 13 residues. Germline V gene data show CDR1 as MNHEY and CDR2 as SMNVEV (reference sequence). Here the CDR3 reads CASSWDSNTEAFF. In nucleotides, the CDR3 is TGTGCCAGCAGTTGGGACAGCAACACTGAAGCTTTCTTT.

There are many counts of this clonotype. CDR3 protein: CASSLGGGREQYF. Written as DNA, the CDR3 is TGTGCCAGCAGCTTAGGTGGCGGACGAGAGCAGTACTTC. The chain is built from TRBV7-6 and TRBJ2-7; no clear D gene. CDR3 length: 13 amino acids. Looked up from germline, CDR1 is SGHVS and CDR2 is FNYEAQ. Between the trimmed V and J ends, which lost 1 base and 7 bases, there was a span of 11 bases. Combining the CDR3 with reference TRBV7-6 and TRBJ2-7 gives the whole variable domain GAGVSQSPRYKVTKRGQDVALRCDPISGHVSLYWYRQALGQGPEFLTYFNYEAQQDKSGLPNDRFSAERPEGSISTLTIQRTEQRDSAMYRCASSLGGGREQYFGPGTRLTVT.

As for this clonotype: One end of the junction fails to match germline, which may point to a read error. The chain recombines TRBV7-2 with TRBJ1-2, with TRBD1 identical over 9 bases. The CDR3 consists of 13 residues. The germline V gene encodes CDR1 SGHTA and CDR2 FQGNSA. CDR3 residues: CASSLAETGGIHF. The DNA for the CDR3 is TGTGCCAGCAGCTTAGCTGAGACAGGGGGTATTCATTTC.

The J gene is TRBJ2-7, the V gene TRBV19; no clear D. The germline V gene encodes CDR1 LNHDA and CDR2 SQIVND (reference sequence). This CDR3 has 17 amino acids. Deletions cut 0 bases from V and 3 bases from J, with 18 bases between. For the CDR3, the DNA is TGTGCCAGTAGTATAGATCTATCGAGGAACTCCTACTACGAGCAGTACTTC. Translated, it gives CASSIDLSRNSYYEQYF.

The chain has TRBV27 and TRBJ2-1, with TRBD1 identical over 9 bases. The CDR3 loop spans 19 amino acids. The ends lost 2 bases at V and 2 bases at J; junction bases unmatched: 13. Germline V gene lookup returns CDR1 MNHEY and CDR2 SMNVEV (reference sequence). DNA for the CDR3: TGTGCCAGCAGTTTAATAGGACAGGGGAGCGGAGGTGCCTACAATGAGCAGTTCTTC. This gives the protein CASSLIGQGSGGAYNEQFF.

The chain has TRBV20-1 and TRBJ1-1, with D perhaps TRBD1 (6 bases). The V end was cut by 7 bases, the J end by 1 base, with 16 bases between. The germline gives CDR1 DFQATT, CDR2 SNEGSKA (reference sequence). This CDR3 spans 14 amino acids. The CDR3 loop is CSVRGGRGNTEAFF. CDR3 nucleotide sequence: TGCAGTGTTAGGGGGGGTAGGGGGAACACTGAAGCTTTCTTT.

The chain carries TRBV20-1 and TRBJ1-2; weak D call: TRBD1 (5 bases). Trimming removed 8 bases from V and 4 bases from J, with 14 bases in between. Germline values: CDR1 DFQATT, CDR2 SNEGSKA (reference sequence). This CDR3 comprises 12 residues. The CDR3, as DNA: TGCAGTCCGGTTGGACATGTCTATGGCTACACCTTC. Translation: CSPVGHVYGYTF.

This clonotype was counted only a few times. The chain carries TRBV5-1 and TRBJ2-3; no reliable D call. The CDR3 totals 16 residues. Per the germline V gene, CDR1 is SGHRS and CDR2 is YFSETQ. The V end was cut by 4 bases, the J end by 6 bases, with 21 bases between. The chain's CDR3 is CASSRSGGTVLDTQYF. CDR3 bases: TGCGCCAGCAGCAGGTCTGGCGGTACCGTTTTGGATACGCAGTATTTT.

The V call is TRBV4-3, the J call TRBJ2-4, with D maybe TRBD1 (5 bases). The V and J ends lost 3 bases and 3 bases respectively, with 12 bases between them. The CDR3 is 15 residues long. From germline, CDR1 is LGHNA and CDR2 YSLEER. Written as DNA, the CDR3 is TGCGCCAGCAGCCACGGGTCAAGGGGCAAAAACATTCAGTACTTC. Encoded protein: CASSHGSRGKNIQYF.

The V gene is TRBV5-1, the J gene TRBJ2-1; 7 nucleotides line up with TRBD2. CDR1 is SGHRS, CDR2 YFSETQ, per germline. There are 19 residues in the CDR3. The J segment lost 1 base and the V segment lost 0 bases, leaving 13 bases of the junction unmatched. The CDR3, as DNA: TGCGCCAGCAGCTTGGGGTTGGTTGGGCGGGGGACTTCCTACAATGAGCAGTTCTTC. Protein sequence: CASSLGLVGRGTSYNEQFF.

In the case of this clonotype: Sequence at one end of the junction differs from germline and may be a read error. The chain carries TRBV20-1 and TRBJ2-1, with TRBD2 matching over 13 bases. Germline V gene sequence: CDR1 DFQATT, CDR2 SNEGSKA (reference sequence). This CDR3 has 20 amino acids. The CDR3 here is CSARPGTSGVPGGSYNERFF. CDR3 sequence (DNA): TGCAGTGCTAGACCTGGGACTAGCGGGGTGCCAGGAGGCTCCTACAATGAGCGGTTCTTC.

CDR3 protein: CASRLINIQYF. The CDR3, as DNA: TGTGCCAGCAGATTAATAAACATTCAGTACTTC. This chain joins TRBV7-2 and TRBJ2-4; D unclear. The CDR3 covers 11 residues. Trimming removed 6 bases at V and 6 bases at J, with 6 bases between. Looked up from germline, CDR1 is SGHTA and CDR2 is FQGNSA.

V usage is TRBV20-1 and J usage is TRBJ2-3; D is unresolved. The CDR3 has 11 amino acids. Germline V lookup: CDR1 DFQATT, CDR2 SNEGSKA (reference sequence). The V end was cut by 6 bases, the J end by 1 base, with 5 bases between. CDR3 bases: TGCAGTGCGGTGGGCACAGATACGCAGTATTTT. It translates to CSAVGTDTQYF.

The chain combines TRBV7-8 with TRBJ2-1; 14 bases match TRBD2. Germline V lookup: CDR1 SGHVS, CDR2 FQNEAQ. This CDR3 is built from 16 residues. V shed 5 bases and J 14 bases; nucleotides not matched to a gene: 14. The CDR3 region is CASSPRTSGGILWKFF. The CDR3 nucleotides are TGTGCCAGCAGCCCCCGGACTAGCGGGGGGATCTTGTGGAAGTTCTTC.

This rearrangement joins TRBV29-1 to TRBJ2-5, with a tentative D call TRBD2 (5 bases). Germline values: CDR1 SQVTM, CDR2 ANQGSEA. V was pared by 3 bases and J by 4 bases, with 9 bases between. The CDR3 contains 12 residues. The CDR3 is CSVERRRETQYF. The CDR3 DNA reads as TGCAGCGTTGAGCGGAGGAGAGAGACCCAGTACTTC.

To note about this clonotype: At one boundary the junction diverges from the germline segment, which might be a read error. The J gene is TRBJ2-5, the V gene TRBV7-2; D may be TRBD2 (5 bases). From germline, CDR1 is SGHTA and CDR2 FQGNSA. The CDR3 has 12 amino acids. The CDR3 sequence: CASSPQDGVGDF. In nucleotides, the CDR3 is TGTGCCAGCAGCCCCCAGGACGGGGTCGGGGACTTC.

The chain uses TRBV7-2 and TRBJ2-5; D possibly corresponds to TRBD1 (6 bases). From germline, CDR1 is SGHTA and CDR2 FQGNSA. V lost 5 bases and J lost 2, with 15 bases in between. CDR3 length: 15 amino acids. This chain's CDR3 is CASSQQGLLQETQYF. CDR3 nucleotides: TGTGCCAGCAGCCAACAGGGCCTACTACAAGAGACCCAGTACTTC.

This clonotype has just a few counts. This rearrangement joins TRBV25-1 to TRBJ2-3; 9 bases line up with TRBD1. Trimming took 1 base from V and 1 from J; bases not matched to a gene: 0. This CDR3 has 15 residues. Germline assignment: CDR1 MGHDK and CDR2 SYGVNS. This CDR3 is CASSEWTGGTDTQYF. The DNA of the CDR3 is TGTGCCAGCAGTGAATGGACAGGGGGCACAGATACGCAGTATTTT.

The chain employs TRBV6-6 and TRBJ2-3, with no clear D. CDR1 is MNHNY, CDR2 SVGAGI, per germline (reference sequence). V dropped 6 bases and J dropped 4 bases, with 11 bases sitting between them. The CDR3 spans 13 residues. The CDR3 loop is CASRSPVADTQYF. Here the CDR3 DNA reads TGTGCCAGCAGGTCCCCCGTGGCAGATACGCAGTATTTT.